This T cell receptor (beta chain) stems from a study of blood T cell repertoires in COVID-19. Study-level information: T cells, B-cell-depleted T cells, or PBMCs provided the cDNA or gDNA that served as material.

This clone was found once. Per the germline V gene, CDR1 is MNHEY and CDR2 is SVGAGI. This CDR3 comprises 13 residues. The junction had 5 bases not matched to a gene; V was cut back by 7 bases and J by 4 bases. Assay used: immunoSEQ multiplex PCR; TCRdb lists only in-frame clones, some missing. The sample includes 150,000 to 180,000 clones, 75% to 90% of them seen just once. Sequences were obtained from peripheral blood. This chain links TRBV6-5 with TRBJ1-2, with 8 nucleotides matching TRBD1. The receptor was derived from a woman in her thirties or forties with acute or convalescent COVID-19. In DNA, the CDR3 is TGTGCCAGCACCACCGGGACAGGCTATGGCTACACCTTC. This codes for CASTTGTGYGYTF.